A selection of T cell receptor beta chains follows, all from one sample in a study of cytomegalovirus exposure and HLA in healthy donors. Assay used: immunoSEQ multiplex PCR; TCRdb lists only in-frame clones, some missing. The sample holds around 110,000 clones; approximately 9.4% are singletons and the top ten take around 3%. Sequenced input: PBMCs. Receptor source: a man in his thirties or forties in good health and CMV-seronegative. The CDR3 runs from the conserved cysteine through the conserved F or W. D genes are given only for firm matches. Clone size, where shown, is once, few, many, or a class for clones that have expanded.

D gene	V gene	CDR3 length	J gene	clone size	CDR3 DNA	CDR3 protein
TRBD1	TRBV25-1	13	TRBJ2-2	few	TGTGCCAGCGGAACAGGGGACACCGGGGAGCTGTTTTTT	CASGTGDTGELFF
.	TRBV7-6	15	TRBJ2-1	.	TGTGCCAGCAGTTCGGAGGAGGACTCGGGCAATGAGCAGTTCTTC	CASSSEEDSGNEQFF
.	TRBV28	13	TRBJ1-1	few	TGTGCCAGCAGTTTACGCGCGCCCACTGAAGCTTTCTTT	CASSLRAPTEAFF
.	TRBV9	14	TRBJ2-5	.	TGTGCCAGCAGCCCCTCACCCGGGAGAGAGACCCAGTACTTC	CASSPSPGRETQYF
TRBD1	TRBV2	14	TRBJ2-7	few	TGTGCCAGCAGTGGGGGACAGGGAGGGTACGAGCAGTACTTC	CASSGGQGGYEQYF
.	TRBV6-1	14	TRBJ2-1	.	TGTGCCAGCAGTGAAACTAAACGGAGAGATGAGCAGTTCTTC	CASSETKRRDEQFF
TRBD1	TRBV7-7	15	TRBJ2-1	.	TGTGCTAGCAGCTTAGGACAGGGGATGTACAATGAGCAGTTCTTC	CASSLGQGMYNEQFF
TRBD1	TRBV6-6	15	TRBJ1-6	few	TGTGCCAGCACCTCAAGGGGGACAGGTTCGTTACCCCTCCACTTT	CASTSRGTGSLPLHF
.	TRBV7-2	14	TRBJ2-7	few	TGTGCCAGCAGCTTAGGGACAGTGGGCTACGAGCAGTACTTC	CASSLGTVGYEQYF
TRBD2	TRBV19	18	TRBJ2-1	few	TGTGCCAGTAGTAAAGGCTCCGGGGGCGGGAGGGTATACAATGAGCAGTTCTTC	CASSKGSGGGRVYNEQFF
.	TRBV6-5	13	TRBJ2-3	few	TGTGCCAGCAGTTACGGCAGGGGGGCTACGCAGTATTTT	CASSYGRGATQYF
TRBD1	TRBV10-1	15	TRBJ2-7	few	TGCGCCAGCAGTGAGTCAGGGACAGGGCTATCCGAGCAGTACTTC	CASSESGTGLSEQYF
TRBD1	TRBV19	16	TRBJ1-1	.	TGTGCCAGTAGTGTTGTAGACAGGGGACTCAAAGGGGCGGCTTTCTTT	CASSVVDRGLKGAAFF
TRBD2	TRBV9	15	TRBJ2-1	few	TGTGCCAGCAGCGTAGCCGCGGGGGGGTACAATGAGCAGTTCTTC	CASSVAAGGYNEQFF
.	TRBV14	15	TRBJ2-7	few	TGTGCCAGCAGCCCCCAGGGGGCGGGGGCTGGCGAGCAGTACTTC	CASSPQGAGAGEQYF
TRBD1	TRBV19	17	TRBJ2-5	.	TGTGCCAGTAGTAACCGGGACAGGGGTTTTGGGTGGGAGACCCAGTACTTC	CASSNRDRGFGWETQYF
.	TRBV27	13	TRBJ1-4	few	TGTGCCAGCAGTTTATTGGTCGGTGAAAAACTGTTTTTT	CASSLLVGEKLFF
.	TRBV6-1	14	TRBJ1-2	.	TGTGCCAGCAGGGTTACAGGGACCAACTATGGCTACACCTTC	CASRVTGTNYGYTF
TRBD2	TRBV4-2	19	TRBJ2-2	.	TGTGCCAGCAGCCAGGGGGTTGGGGCGGGAGGGCCCTACACCGGGGAGCTGTTTTTT	CASSQGVGAGGPYTGELFF
TRBD1	TRBV12-5	15	TRBJ2-1	.	TGTGCTAGTGCCCTTCCAAACAGGGGGCTTAATGAGCAGTTCTTC	CASALPNRGLNEQFF
TRBD2	TRBV29-1	14	TRBJ2-1	.	TGCAGCGTAGAAAGCGGGAGGGCCTGGAATGAGCAGTTCTTC	CSVESGRAWNEQFF
TRBD2	TRBV30	15	TRBJ2-3	few	TGTGCCTGGAGTCTAGCGGGGAGGGTCACAGATACGCAGTATTTT	CAWSLAGRVTDTQYF
.	TRBV6-5	14	TRBJ1-2	few	TGTGCCAGCAGACCCCCGGCAGGATACTATGGCTACACCTTC	CASRPPAGYYGYTF
.	TRBV28	14	TRBJ1-1	few	TGTGCCAGCAACCCCGAGCCGGCGGACACTGAAGCTTTCTTT	CASNPEPADTEAFF
.	TRBV9	14	TRBJ2-5	.	TGTGCCAGCAACCCACTCGGGGGAGCAGAGACCCAGTACTTC	CASNPLGGAETQYF
.	TRBV7-6	16	TRBJ2-3	.	TGTGCCAGCAGCCCCTGGGGGGATCGAGGCACAGATACGCAGTATTTT	CASSPWGDRGTDTQYF
.	TRBV21-1	16	TRBJ1-4	few	TGTGCCAGCAGCATTATGGGGGGAGGGTTTGGAGGAAAACTGTTTTTT	CASSIMGGGFGGKLFF
.	TRBV15	15	TRBJ1-2	.	TGTGCCACCAGCGTCCGGGGGGTACCTAACTATGGCTACACCTTC	CATSVRGVPNYGYTF
TRBD1	TRBV25-1	14	TRBJ2-2	few	TGTGCCAGCAGTGGGACAGGGGACACCGGGGAGCTGTTTTTT	CASSGTGDTGELFF
.	TRBV7-9	13	TRBJ2-7	few	TGTGCCAGCAGCTTCCAAATTTCCTACGAGCAGTACTTC	CASSFQISYEQYF
.	TRBV16	15	TRBJ1-5	.	TGTGCCAGCAGCCAAGAGTGGGGGGTCAATCAGCCCCAGCATTTT	CASSQEWGVNQPQHF
.	TRBV7-2	14	TRBJ1-5	few	TGTGCCAGCAGCTTATCAGGGGTGGGTCAGCCCCAGCATTTT	CASSLSGVGQPQHF
TRBD2	TRBV6-1	14	TRBJ2-3	.	TGTGCCAGCAGTGCAGGACTAGCGGCTACCTCTGGGGATTTT	CASSAGLAATSGDF
.	TRBV19	13	TRBJ1-5	.	TGTGCCAGTAATATAGACAACAATCAGCCCCAGCATTTT	CASNIDNNQPQHF
TRBD1	TRBV27	14	TRBJ2-2	.	TGTGCCAGCAGGACAGGGATTGGCACCGGGGAGCTGTTTTTT	CASRTGIGTGELFF
.	TRBV7-2	16	TRBJ2-4	.	TGTGCCAGCAGCCCCTCCCGATTAAGGGGAAAAAACATTCAGTACTTC	CASSPSRLRGKNIQYF
TRBD2	TRBV5-1	14	TRBJ2-5	few	TGCGCCAGCAGCGGGAGCGGGGAAGGCTATACCCAGTACTTC	CASSGSGEGYTQYF
.	TRBV9	13	TRBJ1-1	few	TGTGCCAGCAGCCCAAACTCCAGGGATGAAGCTTTCTTT	CASSPNSRDEAFF
.	TRBV27	12	TRBJ1-4	few	TGTGCCAGCAGGGCGGAGAATGAAAAACTGTTTTTT	CASRAENEKLFF
.	TRBV27	13	TRBJ1-1	few	TGTGCCAGCAGAGACCTAGGGGACACTGAAGCTTTCTTT	CASRDLGDTEAFF
.	TRBV6-9	15	TRBJ2-3	.	TGTGCCAGTTCCATGCAGACAACCAGCACAGATACGCAGTATTTT	CASSMQTTSTDTQYF